One and the same sample provided the 28 T cell receptor beta chains below, sequenced in a study of blood T cell repertoires in COVID-19. The table came from immunoSEQ multiplex PCR; TCRdb's copy has only in-frame clones and leaves some out. The repertoire holds about 150,000 clones, with about 79% as singletons. The material sequenced was peripheral blood. The receptors come from a woman aged 55-70 years with acute or convalescent COVID-19.

The table lists this clone with a count of one. This rearrangement joins TRBV30 to TRBJ2-7; possible D gene TRBD2, 5 bases. This CDR3 contains 12 residues. V gave up 0 bases and J gave up 6 bases, with 9 bases separating them. Germline V gene sequence: CDR1 GTSNPN, CDR2 SVGIG (reference sequence). This chain's CDR3 is CAWSVRGSEQYF. In nucleotides, the CDR3 is TGTGCCTGGAGTGTACGAGGGTCCGAGCAGTACTTC.

This chain connects TRBV3-1 (or the pseudogene TRBV3-2) to TRBJ2-5; 10 bases are shared with TRBD1. V lost 4 bases and J lost 3; bases outside the gene matches: 8. This CDR3 contains 16 residues. The germline V gene encodes CDR1 LGHDT and CDR2 YNNKEL (reference sequence). CDR3 DNA: TGTGCCAGCAGCCGATTCGGGGACAGGGGAAAAGAGACCCAGTACTTC. Translation gives CASSRFGDRGKETQYF.

This chain connects TRBV7-2 to TRBJ1-1, with unresolved D. V was pared by 0 bases and J by 6 bases, with 8 bases between. Germline-derived CDR1 and CDR2 are SGHTA and FQGNSA. The CDR3 covers 13 residues. CDR3 nucleotide sequence: TGTGCCAGCAGCTTAGCGCGCGTCGCTGAAGCTTTCTTT. Translating gives CASSLARVAEAFF.

This sequence joins TRBV4-2 and TRBJ2-1, with 8 bases aligning to TRBD2. From germline, CDR1 is LGHNA and CDR2 YNFKEQ. The junction had 10 bases not matched to a gene; V was cut back by 0 bases and J by 6 bases. The CDR3 totals 17 residues. In nucleotides, the CDR3 is TGTGCCAGCAGCCAAGACTCCTCGGGGGGGCCGGGCAATGAGCAGTTCTTC. Encoded protein: CASSQDSSGGPGNEQFF.

This chain links TRBV3-1 (or the pseudogene TRBV3-2) with TRBJ1-2; no firm D call. The germline gives CDR1 LGHDT, CDR2 YNNKEL (reference sequence). Trimming left V 0 bases short and J 6 bases short, with 11 bases between. This CDR3 is built from 14 residues. The CDR3 loop reads CASSQDPGKDGYTF. In DNA form, the CDR3 reads TGTGCCAGCAGCCAAGATCCCGGGAAGGATGGCTACACCTTC.

The chain links TRBV28 to TRBJ2-1; 11 bases fit TRBD2. V lost 4 bases to trimming and J lost 2 bases; unmatched junction nucleotides: 16. The length of the CDR3 is 20 residues. Germline CDR1 and CDR2: MDHEN and SYDVKM. The CDR3 DNA sequence: TGTGCCAGCAGTTCTCGTGGACTAGCGGGCCCCAGGTGGCCCTACAATGAGCAGTTCTTC. This encodes CASSSRGLAGPRWPYNEQFF.

This chain uses TRBV25-1 with TRBJ2-2; 7 positions agree with TRBD1. This CDR3 is built from 18 residues. Germline V gene lookup returns CDR1 MGHDK and CDR2 SYGVNS. The trim removed 3 bases at V and 1 base at J, leaving 11 bases unmatched. As DNA, the CDR3 is TGTGCCAGCAGTGACCCAACAGGGGCCATCGAGAACACCGGGGAGCTGTTTTTT. Its translation: CASSDPTGAIENTGELFF.

There are a few counts of this clone. The chain couples TRBV6-6 to TRBJ2-1; D is possibly TRBD2 (5 bases). V lost 2 bases and J lost 4, with 15 bases in between. CDR3 size: 16 residues. Germline assignment: CDR1 MNHNY and CDR2 SVGAGI (reference sequence). CDR3 protein: CASSYQGLPRYNEQFF. The CDR3 coding sequence is TGTGCCAGCAGTTACCAAGGACTTCCCCGATACAATGAGCAGTTCTTC.

In DNA, the CDR3 is TGTGCCAGCAGCTTAAAGGCCCCCGGTAGCGGGACACCCCTCCACTTT. As protein: CASSLKAPGSGTPLHF. This chain links TRBV7-3 with TRBJ1-6; no reliable D call. Trimming stripped 1 base from V and 11 bases from J, with 18 bases between. The CDR3 loop spans 16 amino acids. Germline V lookup: CDR1 SGHTA, CDR2 FQGTGA.

The gene calls are TRBV7-9 and TRBJ2-3, with a tentative D call TRBD1 (6 bases). V gave up 5 bases and J gave up 3 bases, with 18 bases separating them. CDR1 is SEHNR, CDR2 FQNEAQ, per germline (reference sequence). There are 16 residues in the CDR3. This chain's CDR3 is CASSPGRPRGTDTQYF. As DNA, the CDR3 is TGTGCCAGCAGCCCCGGGCGTCCTAGGGGGACAGATACGCAGTATTTT.

CDR3 loop: CASRTGVDYGYTF. The CDR3, as DNA: TGTGCCAGCCGGACAGGGGTCGACTATGGCTACACCTTC. The chain carries TRBV6-5 and TRBJ1-2; TRBD1 matches at 9 bases. This CDR3 spans 13 amino acids. The germline gives CDR1 MNHEY, CDR2 SVGAGI. With 8 bases clipped from V and 3 bases from J, the junction kept 4 bases outside the gene matches.

This clone was seen just once. The genes are TRBV6-6 and TRBJ1-6; D is perhaps TRBD1 (5 bases). There are 13 residues in the CDR3. Germline CDR1 is MNHNY and CDR2 is SVGAGI (reference sequence). Trimming left V 5 bases short and J 7 bases short, with 9 bases between. The CDR3 spells CASSPRENSPLHF. The CDR3 DNA is TGTGCCAGCAGTCCCAGGGAAAATTCACCCCTCCACTTT.

The chain employs TRBV5-1 and TRBJ1-6; 8 nucleotides align to TRBD1. J lost 8 bases, V lost 4 bases, and 8 bases had no gene match. This CDR3 spans 15 amino acids. Germline V gives CDR1 SGHRS, CDR2 YFSETQ. Here the CDR3 DNA reads TGCGCCAGCAGCCAGGACTGGGACAGGTATTCACCCCTCCACTTT. Translated, it gives CASSQDWDRYSPLHF.

The CDR3 is CASRRYTGELFF. The CDR3 coding sequence is TGTGCCAGCCGTAGATACACCGGGGAGCTGTTTTTT. The chain recombines TRBV27 with TRBJ2-2; no clear D. The germline CDR1 and CDR2 sequences are MNHEY and SMNVEV (reference sequence). This CDR3 is built from 12 residues. V was clipped by 8 bases and J by 3 bases, with 7 bases between them.

This chain links TRBV29-1 with TRBJ2-2, with 8 nucleotides matching TRBD1. This CDR3 is 12 amino acids long. Per the germline V gene, CDR1 is SQVTM and CDR2 is ANQGSEA. Unmatched junction bases numbered 6, after V lost 6 bases and J lost 9 bases. In nucleotides, the CDR3 is TGCAGCGTGAACGGACAGGGAAGGGAGCTGTTTTTT. Protein sequence: CSVNGQGRELFF.

The chain combines TRBV29-1 with TRBJ1-2; tentatively, D is TRBD1 (5 bases). Germline-derived CDR1 and CDR2 are SQVTM and ANQGSEA. The CDR3 covers 12 residues. V lost 3 bases and J lost 5, with 10 bases in between. The CDR3 reads CSVDRVGYGYTF. CDR3 sequence (DNA): TGCAGCGTTGACAGGGTTGGATATGGCTACACCTTC.

The V gene is TRBV6-6, the J gene TRBJ1-6; TRBD1 aligns across 7 bases. V dropped 2 bases and J dropped 10; count of bases not matched to a gene: 8. From germline, CDR1 is MNHNY and CDR2 SVGAGI (reference sequence). The CDR3 runs to 15 residues. The CDR3: CASSYPDREVSPLHF. DNA for the CDR3: TGTGCCAGCAGTTACCCCGACAGGGAAGTCTCACCCCTCCACTTT.

The chain has TRBV21-1 and TRBJ1-2; the table names TRBD1, a call not compared with the DNA. TRBV21-1 is an annotated pseudogene. There are 16 residues in the CDR3. The CDR3 nucleotides are TGTGCCAGCAACGTAAAACAGGGGAAACCCCTCTATGGCTACACCTTC. It encodes CASNVKQGKPLYGYTF.

The chain couples TRBV7-8 to TRBJ2-5; 8 bases align to TRBD2. The CDR3 runs 18 residues. Germline lookup yields CDR1 SGHVS and CDR2 FQNEAQ. V shed 1 base, J shed 1 base, and the junction held 11 bases outside the gene matches. The CDR3 DNA is TGTGCCAGCAGCTTAGTTTTAGGAGCGGGGGCCCCCCAAGAGACCCAGTACTTC. This sequence encodes CASSLVLGAGAPQETQYF.

The rearrangement joins TRBV19 to TRBJ2-2; a possible D gene is TRBD2 (5 bases). This CDR3 region has 17 residues. Trimming stripped 1 base from V and 1 base from J, with 13 bases between. The V gene's germline CDR1 is LNHDA and CDR2 SQIVND (reference sequence). CDR3 sequence: CASSIGRRAVNTGELFF. The CDR3 DNA is TGTGCCAGTAGTATAGGTCGGCGGGCAGTGAACACCGGGGAGCTGTTTTTT.

This chain uses TRBV5-4 with TRBJ1-3; no clear D gene. This CDR3 contains 18 residues. Germline values: CDR1 SGHNT, CDR2 YYREEE (reference sequence). The V gene lost 0 bases and the J gene lost 0 bases, with 16 bases spanning the gap. CDR3 residues: CASSLGSRRSSSGNTIYF. The CDR3 bases are TGTGCCAGCAGCTTGGGGAGCCGACGGTCGAGCTCTGGAAACACCATATATTTT.

The J gene is TRBJ2-7, the V gene TRBV18, with a tentative D call TRBD2 (5 bases). Trimming pared 4 bases from V and 6 bases from J, leaving 25 bases between. The germline V gene encodes CDR1 KGHSH and CDR2 LQKENI. This CDR3 has 17 amino acids. CDR3 in amino acids: CASSQVSHSPNGVEQYF. As DNA, the CDR3 is TGTGCCAGCTCACAGGTTTCTCATTCCCCAAACGGGGTCGAGCAGTACTTC.

The chain recombines TRBV11-3 with TRBJ2-2; D unclear. The V gene's germline CDR1 is SGHNT and CDR2 YENEEA. V was pared by 1 base and J by 8 bases, with 5 bases between. CDR3 length: 12 residues. The DNA of the CDR3 is TGTGCCAGCAGCTTAGGGCCGGGGGAGCTGTTTTTT. It specifies CASSLGPGELFF.

This chain uses TRBV2 with TRBJ1-5; weak D call: TRBD1 (5 bases). Germline loops: CDR1 SNHLY, CDR2 FYNNEI. The CDR3 is made up of 13 amino acids. Trimming removed 3 bases at V and 6 bases at J, with 9 bases between. CDR3 sequence: CASSDQGIQPQHF. The CDR3 nucleotides read TGTGCCAGCAGTGATCAGGGTATTCAGCCCCAGCATTTT.

There are a few counts of this clone. The chain carries TRBV14 and TRBJ1-4; possible D gene TRBD1, 5 bases. CDR3 length equals 12 residues. The V and J ends lost 8 bases and 8 bases respectively, with 12 bases between them. The V gene's germline CDR1 is SGHDN and CDR2 FVKESK. The CDR3 here is CASAGYEEKLFF. The CDR3 nucleotides are TGTGCCAGCGCAGGGTATGAAGAAAAACTGTTTTTT.

The CDR3 region is CAISERLIGTGSFDNEQFF. The DNA of the CDR3 is TGTGCCATCAGTGAGAGGTTGATAGGGACAGGGTCCTTCGACAATGAGCAGTTCTTC. The chain uses TRBV10-3 and TRBJ2-1, with 9 bases fitting TRBD1. CDR1 is ENHRY and CDR2 is SYGVKD in the germline V gene. The CDR3 loop spans 19 amino acids. V was pared by 2 bases and J by 5 bases, with 16 bases of the junction left unmatched.

The chain links TRBV7-2 to TRBJ1-2; 8 bases are shared with TRBD1. Trimming cost V 6 bases and J 8 bases; bases outside gene matches: 11. CDR3 length: 14 residues. Germline CDR1 reads SGHTA; CDR2 reads FQGNSA. The CDR3 DNA sequence: TGTGCCAGCAGACAGGGGGTCTCCGCCGGCGGCTACACCTTC. It specifies CASRQGVSAGGYTF.

For this clone: The junction and the germline gene differ at one end; a read error may be behind it. The rearrangement joins TRBV3-1 (or the pseudogene TRBV3-2) to TRBJ1-2; D uncertain. Germline V CDR1 and CDR2: LGHDT, YNNKEL (reference sequence). CDR3 length: 14 residues. CDR3 loop: CASSQLGPNYGYTF. CDR3 bases: TGTGCTAGCAGCCAATTGGGCCCCAACTATGGCTACACCTTC.